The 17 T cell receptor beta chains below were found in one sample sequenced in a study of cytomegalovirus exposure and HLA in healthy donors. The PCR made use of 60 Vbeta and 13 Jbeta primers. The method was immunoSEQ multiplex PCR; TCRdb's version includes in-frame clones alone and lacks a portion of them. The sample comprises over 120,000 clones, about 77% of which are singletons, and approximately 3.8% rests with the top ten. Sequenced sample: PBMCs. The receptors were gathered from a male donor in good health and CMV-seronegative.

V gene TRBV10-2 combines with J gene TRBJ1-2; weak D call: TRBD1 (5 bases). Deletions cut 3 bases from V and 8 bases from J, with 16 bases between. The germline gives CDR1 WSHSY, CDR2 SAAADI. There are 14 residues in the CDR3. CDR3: CASSELVGRDGYTF. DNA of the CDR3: TGCGCCAGCAGTGAACTGGTGGGGAGGGACGGCTACACCTTC.

CDR3 DNA sequence: TGCGCCAGCAGAACCTCGGGGCCCGGGAGGCAGTACTTC. Protein: CASRTSGPGRQYF. J is TRBJ2-7 and V is TRBV5-1, with D possibly TRBD2 on 6 matching bases. Looked up from germline, CDR1 is SGHRS and CDR2 is YFSETQ. V gave up 5 bases and J gave up 9 bases, with 18 bases separating them. The CDR3 has 13 amino acids.

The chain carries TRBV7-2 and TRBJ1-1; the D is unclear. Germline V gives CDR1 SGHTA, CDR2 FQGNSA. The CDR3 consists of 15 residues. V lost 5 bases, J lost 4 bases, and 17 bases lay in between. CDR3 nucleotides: TGTGCCAGCAGCCCTTATAATGTCGCGGCCACTGAAGCTTTCTTT. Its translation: CASSPYNVAATEAFF.

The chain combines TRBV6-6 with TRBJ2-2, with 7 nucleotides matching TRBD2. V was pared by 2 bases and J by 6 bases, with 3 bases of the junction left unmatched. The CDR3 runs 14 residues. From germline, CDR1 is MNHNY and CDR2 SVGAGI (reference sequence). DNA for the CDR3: TGTGCCAGCAGTTACCGGGGGGATGCCGGGGAGCTGTTTTTT. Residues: CASSYRGDAGELFF.

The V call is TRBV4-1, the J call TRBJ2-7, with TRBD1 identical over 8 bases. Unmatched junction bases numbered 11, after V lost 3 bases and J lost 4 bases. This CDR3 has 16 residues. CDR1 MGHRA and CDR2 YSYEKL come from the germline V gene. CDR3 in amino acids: CASSHRLTTGEYEQYF. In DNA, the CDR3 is TGCGCCAGCAGCCACCGCCTGACGACAGGGGAGTACGAGCAGTACTTC.

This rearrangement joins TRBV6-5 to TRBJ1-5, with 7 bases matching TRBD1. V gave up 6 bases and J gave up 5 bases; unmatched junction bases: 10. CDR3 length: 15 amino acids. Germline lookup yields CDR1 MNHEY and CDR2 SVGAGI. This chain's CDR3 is CASSPRQGRDQPQHF. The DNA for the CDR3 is TGTGCCAGCAGCCCGAGACAGGGTAGGGATCAGCCCCAGCATTTT.

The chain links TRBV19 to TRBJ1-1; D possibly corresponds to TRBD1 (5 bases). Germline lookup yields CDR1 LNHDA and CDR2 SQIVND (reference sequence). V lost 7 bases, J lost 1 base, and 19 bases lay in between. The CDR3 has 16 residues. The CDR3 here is CASTLRGGSRNTEAFF. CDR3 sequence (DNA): TGTGCCAGTACCCTAAGGGGCGGCAGTAGGAACACTGAAGCTTTCTTT.

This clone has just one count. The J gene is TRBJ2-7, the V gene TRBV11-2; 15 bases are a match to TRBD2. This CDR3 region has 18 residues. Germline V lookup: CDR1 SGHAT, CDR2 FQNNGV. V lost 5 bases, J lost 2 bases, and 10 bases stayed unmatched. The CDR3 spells CASSPTGTSGRITYEQYF. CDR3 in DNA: TGTGCCAGCAGCCCAACAGGGACTAGCGGGAGGATTACCTACGAGCAGTACTTC.

CDR3 coding DNA: TGCGCCAGCAGCCAAGATCGGGGGGGGGCCGACACCATATATTTT. This encodes CASSQDRGGADTIYF. The chain recombines TRBV4-1 with TRBJ1-3; a weak D match, TRBD1 (6 bases). The CDR3 has 15 amino acids. Per the germline V gene, CDR1 is MGHRA and CDR2 is YSYEKL. The V end was cut by 0 bases, the J end by 8 bases, with 14 bases between.

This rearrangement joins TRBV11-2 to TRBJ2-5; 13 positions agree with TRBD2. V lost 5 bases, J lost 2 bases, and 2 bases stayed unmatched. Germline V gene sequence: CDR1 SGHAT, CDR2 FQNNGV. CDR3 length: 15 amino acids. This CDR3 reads CASSAGLAGQETQYF. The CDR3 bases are TGTGCCAGCAGCGCGGGACTAGCGGGGCAAGAGACCCAGTACTTC.

CDR3 sequence reads: CASSLEGGGYTF. Written as DNA, the CDR3 is TGCGCCAGCAGCTTGGAAGGGGGTGGCTACACCTTC. The chain carries TRBV5-1 and TRBJ1-2, with D perhaps TRBD1 (6 bases). CDR3 length: 12 amino acids. Trimming pared 0 bases from V and 7 bases from J, leaving 7 bases between. Germline CDR1 SGHRS, CDR2 YFSETQ.

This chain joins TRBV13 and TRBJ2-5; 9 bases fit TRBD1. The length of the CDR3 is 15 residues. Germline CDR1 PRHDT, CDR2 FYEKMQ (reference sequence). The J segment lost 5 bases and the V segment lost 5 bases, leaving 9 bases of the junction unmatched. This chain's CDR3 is CASSPTGGLGETQYF. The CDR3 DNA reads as TGTGCCAGCAGCCCCACAGGGGGCTTGGGGGAGACCCAGTACTTC.

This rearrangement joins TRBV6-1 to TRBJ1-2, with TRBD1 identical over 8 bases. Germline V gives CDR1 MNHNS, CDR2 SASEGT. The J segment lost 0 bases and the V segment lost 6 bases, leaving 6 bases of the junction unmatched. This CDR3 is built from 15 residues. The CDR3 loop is CASRGGRGPNYGYTF. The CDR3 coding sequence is TGTGCCAGCAGGGGAGGCAGGGGGCCTAACTATGGCTACACCTTC.

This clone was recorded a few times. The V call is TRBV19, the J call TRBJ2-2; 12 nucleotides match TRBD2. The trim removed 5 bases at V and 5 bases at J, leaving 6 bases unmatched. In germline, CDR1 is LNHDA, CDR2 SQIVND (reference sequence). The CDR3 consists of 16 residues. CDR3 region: CASSLLAGGDTGELFF. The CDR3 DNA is TGTGCCAGTAGTCTTCTAGCGGGGGGGGATACCGGGGAGCTGTTTTTT.

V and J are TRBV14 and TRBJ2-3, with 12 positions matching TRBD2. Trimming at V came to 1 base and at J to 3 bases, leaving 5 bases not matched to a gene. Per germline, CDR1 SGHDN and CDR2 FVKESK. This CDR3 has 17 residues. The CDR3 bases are TGTGCCAGCAGCCAAGGACTAGCGGGAGTCGGGACAGATACGCAGTATTTT. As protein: CASSQGLAGVGTDTQYF.

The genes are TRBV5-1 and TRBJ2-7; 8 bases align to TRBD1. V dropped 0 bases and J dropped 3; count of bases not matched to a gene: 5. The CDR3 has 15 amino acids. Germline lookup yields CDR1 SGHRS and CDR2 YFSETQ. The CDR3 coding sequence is TGCGCCAGCAGCTTGGAGGGACAGGTATACTACGAGCAGTACTTC. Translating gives CASSLEGQVYYEQYF.

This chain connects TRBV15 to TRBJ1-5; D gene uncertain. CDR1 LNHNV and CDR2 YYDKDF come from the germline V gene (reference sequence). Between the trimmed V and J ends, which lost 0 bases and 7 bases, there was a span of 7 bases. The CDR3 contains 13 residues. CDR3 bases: TGTGCCACCAGCAGAGATCCGGGGCAGCCCCAGCATTTT. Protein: CATSRDPGQPQHF.